The T cell receptor beta chain under discussion was sequenced for a study of brain T cells in children with intractable seizures. This table comes from immunoSEQ multiplex PCR, and its TCRdb copy is limited to in-frame clones, with some not included. Among under 150,000 clones listed, 85% to 95% were seen once. The junction had 4 bases not matched to a gene; V was cut back by 1 base and J by 1 base. This CDR3 has 16 amino acids. Germline V gives CDR1 SGHRS, CDR2 YFSETQ. This chain links TRBV5-1 with TRBJ1-5, with 8 bases that match TRBD1. The sample here was peripheral blood, taken at surgery. The source is a boy less than two years old with hemimegalencephaly and intractable seizures. For the CDR3, the DNA is TGCGCCAGCAGCTTGACAGGGGGACTCAGCAATCAGCCCCAGCATTTT. It specifies CASSLTGGLSNQPQHF. The full variable domain, with the rest looked up from reference TRBV5-1 and TRBJ1-5, is KAGVTQTPRYLIKTRGQQVTLSCSPISGHRSVSWYQQTPGQGLQFLFEYFSETQRNKGNFPGRFSGRQFSNSRSEMNVSTLELGDSALYLCASSLTGGLSNQPQHFGDGTRLSIL.